The clone carrying this T cell receptor beta chain was found a few times. This sample was taken from a study of shared T cell receptors in the human thymus. Assay: immunoSEQ multiplex PCR; the TCRdb copy retains only in-frame clones and omits some. Of about 500,000 clones listed, approximately 80% are singletons. CDR3 size: 19 residues. J gave up 1 base and V 0 bases, and 6 bases lay outside the gene matches. Germline-derived CDR1 and CDR2 are LGHNA and YSLEER. This sample also belongs to another study, concerning human thymus T cells. This second study notes: The authors found apparently biased V and J gene usage in thymic and blood repertoires. The related literature has documented a marked overlap of thymic repertoires among unrelated individuals.

What was sequenced was thymocytes. The V and J genes are TRBV4-3 and TRBJ2-6; 10 nucleotides agree with TRBD1. The clonotype comes from a boy in the first two years of life with a congenital heart defect. The CDR3 nucleotides read TGCGCCAGCAGCCAAGAGGGGGGACAGGGGAAGTCTGGGGCCAACGTCCTGACTTTC. Translated, it gives CASSQEGGQGKSGANVLTF.